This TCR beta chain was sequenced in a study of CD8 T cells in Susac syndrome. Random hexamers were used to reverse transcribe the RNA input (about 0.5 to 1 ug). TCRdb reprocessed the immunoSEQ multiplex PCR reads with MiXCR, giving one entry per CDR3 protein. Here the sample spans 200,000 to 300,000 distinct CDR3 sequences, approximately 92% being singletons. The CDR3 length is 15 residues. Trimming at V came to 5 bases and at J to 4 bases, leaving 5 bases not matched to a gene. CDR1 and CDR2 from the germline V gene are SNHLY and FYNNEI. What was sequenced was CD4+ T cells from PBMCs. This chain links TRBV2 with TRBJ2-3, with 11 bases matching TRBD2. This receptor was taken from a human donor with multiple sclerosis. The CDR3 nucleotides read TGTGCCAGCAGTCTAGCGGGAGGAGTGGCAGATACGCAGTATTTT. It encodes CASSLAGGVADTQYF.